The clone carrying this T cell receptor (beta chain) was seen repeatedly, ten times or more. The antigen is undetermined. Germline values: CDR1 SNHLY, CDR2 FYNNEI. Trimming took 6 bases from V and 2 from J, leaving 7 bases between them. The CDR3 consists of 12 residues. Researchers amplified the TCR beta CDR3 regions from RNA transcripts. HTBI primers were employed in a first-round RT-PCR of the TCR CDR3. MiXCR, applied by TCRdb to the multiplex PCR reads, yields one record per CDR3 protein. This sample carries about 320,000 distinct CDR3 sequences, 16% of them seen once, and the ten largest clones take around 35%. The data stem from a study of T cells in Graves' hyperthyroidism and ophthalmopathy. Notes on the study in general: With a median lead of roughly 6.8 months before onset, the model predicted ophthalmopathy. Stable hyperthyroidism was told apart from ophthalmopathy by a model built on 13 V-J features.

Stable Graves' hyperthyroidism meant no ophthalmopathy progression within 18 months. The chain combines TRBV2 with TRBJ1-2; the D gene is possibly TRBD1 (5 bases). This TCR was sampled from a man aged 25 to 40 with Graves' hyperthyroidism. The source material was blood. In nucleotides, the CDR3 is TGTGCCAGCAGGGGACGCAACTATGGCTACACCTTC. This gives the protein CASRGRNYGYTF.